The present TCR beta chain was sequenced within a study of OX40 agonist ivuxolimab in advanced cancers. Study summary: The dose-escalation cohort was approximately 85% male, with a mean age of about 56 years, ranging roughly 20 to 80. A partial response was reached by three patients: one with hepatocellular carcinoma and two with cutaneous melanoma.

TCRdb's table, derived via immunoSEQ multiplex PCR, lists solely in-frame clones and lacks some. Of about 87,000 clones in the sample, approximately 87% were seen once. Enrollment shut out patients with autoimmune disease history or systemic immunosuppression. There are 14 residues in the CDR3. The V end was cut by 8 bases, the J end by 2 bases, with 16 bases between. Germline loops: CDR1 KGHSH, CDR2 LQKENI. Sample: CD4+ or CD8+ T cells sorted from blood, taken in a trial of the OX40 agonist ivuxolimab. This rearrangement joins TRBV18 to TRBJ2-7; TRBD2 might be the D (6 bases). The receptor was isolated from an adult with an advanced solid tumor such as melanoma, head and neck, liver or kidney cancer. The DNA for the CDR3 is TGTGCCAGCCGGGGAGGTAGACAGACCTACGAGCAGTACTTC. As protein: CASRGGRQTYEQYF.